This T cell receptor beta chain came from a study of T cell responses to AZD1222 COVID-19 vaccine. This clone was found a few times. Its antigen remains unknown. V was trimmed by 2 bases and J by 3 bases, leaving 10 bases between them. The CDR3 extends over 13 amino acids. Per the germline V gene, CDR1 is GTSNPN and CDR2 is SVGIG (reference sequence). Profiled with immunoSEQ multiplex PCR; TCRdb holds only in-frame clones, not every one. The sample has about 140,000 clones, 85% to 95% seen once. Whole-study results and caveats: Only after the peak T cell response were repertoires sampled. With two AZD1222 doses given, Spike-specific TCR breadth and depth both rose. Among the donors, most were white British and more were female, and clonal diversity was possibly underestimated.

This specimen was peripheral blood, taken 28 days after the second AZD1222 dose. The TCR sequence derives from an adult who received the AZD1222 COVID-19 vaccine. The genes are TRBV30 and TRBJ1-1; D uncertain. The CDR3 here is CAWSIQSYTEAFF. CDR3 DNA: TGTGCCTGGAGTATACAGTCCTACACTGAAGCTTTCTTT. The full variable domain, in which reference TRBV30 and TRBJ1-1 provide the parts outside the CDR3, is SQTIHQWPATLVQPVGSPLSLECTVEGTSNPNLYWYRQAAGRGLQLLFYSVGIGQISSEVPQNLSASRPQDRQFILSSKKLLLSDSGFYLCAWSIQSYTEAFFGQGTRLTVV.